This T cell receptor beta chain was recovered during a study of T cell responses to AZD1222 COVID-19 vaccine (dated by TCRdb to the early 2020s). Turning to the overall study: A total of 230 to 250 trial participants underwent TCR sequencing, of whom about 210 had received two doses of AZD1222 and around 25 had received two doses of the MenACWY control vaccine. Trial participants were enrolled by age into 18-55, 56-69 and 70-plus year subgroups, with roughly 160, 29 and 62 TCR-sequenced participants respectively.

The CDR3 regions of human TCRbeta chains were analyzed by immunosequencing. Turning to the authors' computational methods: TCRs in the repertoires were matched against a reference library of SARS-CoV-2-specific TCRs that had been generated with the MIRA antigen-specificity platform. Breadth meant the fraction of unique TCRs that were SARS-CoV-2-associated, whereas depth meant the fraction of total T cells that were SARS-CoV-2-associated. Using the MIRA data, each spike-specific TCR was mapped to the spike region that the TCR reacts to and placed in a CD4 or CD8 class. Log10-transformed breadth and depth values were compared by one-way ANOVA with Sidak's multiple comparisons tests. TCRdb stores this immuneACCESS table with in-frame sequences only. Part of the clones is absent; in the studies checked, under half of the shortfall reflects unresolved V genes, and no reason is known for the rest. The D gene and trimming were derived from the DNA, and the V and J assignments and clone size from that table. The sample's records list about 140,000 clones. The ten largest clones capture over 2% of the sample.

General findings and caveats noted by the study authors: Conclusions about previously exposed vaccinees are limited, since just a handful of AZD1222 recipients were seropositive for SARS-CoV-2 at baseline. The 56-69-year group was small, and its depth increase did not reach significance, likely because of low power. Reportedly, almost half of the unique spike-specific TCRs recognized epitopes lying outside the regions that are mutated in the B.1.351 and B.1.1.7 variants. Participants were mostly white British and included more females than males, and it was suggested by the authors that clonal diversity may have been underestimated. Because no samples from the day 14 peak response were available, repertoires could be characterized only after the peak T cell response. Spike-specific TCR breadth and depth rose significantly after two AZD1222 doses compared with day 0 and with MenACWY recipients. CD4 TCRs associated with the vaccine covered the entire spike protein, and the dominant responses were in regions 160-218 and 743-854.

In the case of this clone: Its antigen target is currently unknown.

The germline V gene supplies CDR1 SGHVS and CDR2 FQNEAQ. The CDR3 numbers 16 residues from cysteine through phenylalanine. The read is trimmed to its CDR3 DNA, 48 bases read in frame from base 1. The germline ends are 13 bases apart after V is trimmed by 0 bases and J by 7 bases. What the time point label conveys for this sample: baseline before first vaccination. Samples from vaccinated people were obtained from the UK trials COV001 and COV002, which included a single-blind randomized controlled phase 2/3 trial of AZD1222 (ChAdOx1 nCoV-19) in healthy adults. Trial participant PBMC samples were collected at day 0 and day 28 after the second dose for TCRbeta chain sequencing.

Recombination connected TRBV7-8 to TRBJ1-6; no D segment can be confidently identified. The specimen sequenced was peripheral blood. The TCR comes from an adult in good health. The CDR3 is CASSLAGPGRNSPLHF. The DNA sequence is TGTGCCAGCAGCTTAGCCGGCCCTGGGAGGAATTCACCCCTCCACTTT.